Sequencing of this T cell receptor beta chain was carried out in a study of T cells in Graves' hyperthyroidism and ophthalmopathy. Study-level results: Most clonotypes that expanded in the thyroid above 0.001 also showed up in blood. A model built on 13 V-J features separated ophthalmopathy from stable hyperthyroidism.

This clonotype was seen ten or more times. No antigen is known for it. This CDR3 is built from 16 residues. Losses at the gene ends were 1 base for V and 0 bases for J; bases not matched to a gene: 5. From germline, CDR1 is LGHDT and CDR2 YNNKEL (reference sequence). The CDR3 regions of TCR beta were amplified from RNA transcripts. HTBI primers were the set used in a first-round RT-PCR of the TCR CDR3. One entry per CDR3 protein results from TCRdb running MiXCR on the multiplex PCR reads. The sample has 300,000 to 450,000 distinct CDR3 sequences, just under 25% seen once. Patients with uncontrolled infections, other autoimmune diseases, pregnancy or lactation were excluded. Orbital computed tomography, thyroid ultrasound, serum thyroxine and TRAb, and clinical symptoms together informed the diagnoses.

This receptor was obtained from a man in his fifties or sixties with Graves' hyperthyroidism. The chain links TRBV3-1 to TRBJ2-5; 7 nucleotides match TRBD1. Sequenced: blood. CDR3 protein: CASSQGRGSYQETQYF. The DNA for the CDR3 is TGTGCCAGCAGCCAAGGCAGGGGGAGCTACCAAGAGACCCAGTACTTC.